Below, 24 T cell receptor beta chains from the same sample are listed, as sequenced in a study of T cell changes during pregnancy in multiple sclerosis. Assay used: immunoSEQ multiplex PCR; TCRdb lists only in-frame clones, some missing. This sample has around 100,000 clones; about nine tenths occur once, and the top ten carry about 2.9%. Material: peripheral blood, obtained in the second trimester of pregnancy. The receptors were sampled from a female donor with multiple sclerosis, enrolled in a pregnancy study.

The chain has TRBV7-2 and TRBJ2-7; 7 bases agree with TRBD1. Germline CDR1 is SGHTA and CDR2 is FQGNSA. CDR3 length equals 14 residues. V lost 3 bases and J lost 2; bases outside the gene matches: 4. In DNA, the CDR3 is TGTGCCAGCAGCTTGTATGACAGGGCCTACGAGCAGTACTTC. Translation: CASSLYDRAYEQYF.

The genes are TRBV6-1 and TRBJ1-5, with 7 bases fitting TRBD1. This CDR3 has 14 amino acids. Germline lookup yields CDR1 MNHNS and CDR2 SASEGT. Unmatched junction bases numbered 5, after V lost 7 bases and J lost 2 bases. This CDR3 is CASTVGQGNQPQHF. In DNA, the CDR3 is TGTGCCAGCACTGTCGGACAGGGCAATCAGCCCCAGCATTTT.

Of note for this clone: A junction boundary mismatches the germline segment, possibly from a read error. The gene calls are TRBV7-9 and TRBJ1-2; no reliable D call. Germline V lookup: CDR1 SEHNR, CDR2 FQNEAQ (reference sequence). The length of the CDR3 is 12 residues. In nucleotides, the CDR3 is TGTGCCAGCAGCTTAGATGGGAGCTCAACGAGCTTC. This encodes CASSLDGSSTSF.

The sample holds one count of this clone. The J gene is TRBJ2-7, the V gene TRBV18, with D possibly matching TRBD1 (5 bases). CDR1 is KGHSH, CDR2 LQKENI, per germline. The CDR3 extends over 15 amino acids. Trimming stripped 3 bases from V and 3 bases from J, with 15 bases between. CDR3 nucleotide sequence: TGTGCCAGCTCACCGGAAGCAGGGTTTAACTACGAGCAGTACTTC. It codes for CASSPEAGFNYEQYF.

The J gene is TRBJ2-7, the V gene TRBV29-1; TRBD1 is a possible D gene (6 bases). Germline loops: CDR1 SQVTM, CDR2 ANQGSEA. Trimming left V 5 bases short and J 7 bases short, with 15 bases between. This CDR3 is built from 12 residues. CDR3 region: CSVLGAPGEQYF. DNA of the CDR3: TGCAGCGTTCTGGGGGCGCCGGGGGAGCAGTACTTC.

CDR3 bases: TGTGCCAGCAGCTCCCGACGGGGGGACAATCAGCCCCAGCATTTT. Its protein product is CASSSRRGDNQPQHF. This chain connects TRBV6-5 to TRBJ1-5; D may be TRBD1 (5 bases). This CDR3 region has 15 residues. Trimming removed 6 bases at V and 3 bases at J, with 15 bases between. Germline V CDR1 and CDR2: MNHEY, SVGAGI.

V is TRBV5-6 and J is TRBJ2-1; the D gene is possibly TRBD1 (6 bases). The CDR3 sequence is 16 residues long. Germline V CDR1 and CDR2: SGHDT, YYEEEE. Trimming stripped 4 bases from V and 3 bases from J, with 17 bases between. The CDR3 DNA reads TGTGCCAGCAGCGGTGTGGGGGCATCAGTCTACAATGAGCAGTTCTTC. As protein: CASSGVGASVYNEQFF.

This chain links TRBV29-1 with TRBJ1-3, with TRBD1 matching 8 bases. There are 15 residues in the CDR3. With V trimmed by 0 bases and J by 4 bases, 5 bases remained unmatched. The germline CDR1 and CDR2 sequences are SQVTM and ANQGSEA. This CDR3 is CSVEDPDRAGNTIYF. The CDR3 coding sequence is TGCAGCGTTGAAGATCCGGACAGGGCAGGAAACACCATATATTTT.

The chain links TRBV14 to TRBJ2-7, with 9 bases aligning to TRBD1. Per the germline V gene, CDR1 is SGHDN and CDR2 is FVKESK. CDR3 length: 15 amino acids. Losses at the gene ends were 4 bases for V and 5 bases for J; bases not matched to a gene: 9. The CDR3 loop reads CASSPRGQGFHEQYF. The CDR3 bases are TGTGCCAGCAGCCCTCGTGGACAGGGGTTCCACGAGCAGTACTTC.

V and J are TRBV4-1 and TRBJ1-2, with TRBD1 matching 9 bases. This CDR3 has 15 residues. The V segment lost 2 bases and the J segment 8 bases; nucleotides outside the gene matches: 9. From germline, CDR1 is MGHRA and CDR2 YSYEKL. The CDR3 DNA follows: TGCGCCAGCAGCCAACCAGGACAGGGGAGGGGCGGCTACACCTTC. Translated, it gives CASSQPGQGRGGYTF.

V and J are TRBV5-1 and TRBJ2-3, with 13 bases matching TRBD2. The CDR3 contains 16 residues. Germline lookup yields CDR1 SGHRS and CDR2 YFSETQ. V dropped 4 bases and J dropped 4; count of bases not matched to a gene: 6. CDR3 region: CASSAGLAGVSDTQYF. As DNA, the CDR3 is TGCGCCAGCAGCGCAGGACTAGCGGGAGTTTCAGATACGCAGTATTTT.

The rearrangement joins TRBV4-1 to TRBJ2-3, with D tentatively TRBD1 (5 bases). This CDR3 has 13 residues. The V end lost 4 bases, the J end lost 5 bases, and 10 bases lay between the germline ends. Germline V gives CDR1 MGHRA, CDR2 YSYEKL. Written as DNA, the CDR3 is TGCGCCAGCAGCCGCCAGACAGTAGATACGCAGTATTTT. This codes for CASSRQTVDTQYF.

J is TRBJ2-5 and V is TRBV4-2, with 7 bases lining up with TRBD1. Germline trimming cut 4 bases from V and 14 bases from J; bases unmatched to any gene: 16. The germline CDR1 and CDR2 sequences are LGHNA and YNFKEQ. The CDR3 is 14 residues long. The CDR3 loop is CASSPPGGQQAAYF. DNA for the CDR3: TGTGCCAGCAGCCCTCCTGGGGGACAGCAGGCGGCTTACTTC.

V is TRBV14 and J is TRBJ1-2; TRBD1 is a possible D gene (6 bases). Germline V lookup: CDR1 SGHDN, CDR2 FVKESK. The CDR3 length is 13 residues. With 4 bases removed from V and 5 bases from J, the gap between germline ends came to 11 bases. CDR3 sequence reads: CASSLETGYGYTF. The CDR3 nucleotides are TGTGCCAGCAGCCTCGAAACAGGGTATGGCTACACCTTC.

The rearrangement uses TRBV4-2 and TRBJ2-7; TRBD2 aligns across 7 bases. Germline assignment: CDR1 LGHNA and CDR2 YNFKEQ. The CDR3 length is 16 residues. The ends lost 0 bases at V and 2 bases at J; junction bases unmatched: 7. CDR3 DNA: TGTGCCAGCAGCCAAGATGCCCTAGCGGAGACCTACGAGCAGTACTTC. This codes for CASSQDALAETYEQYF.

V is TRBV4-2 and J is TRBJ1-2; D is ambiguous. V was pared by 4 bases and J by 5 bases, with 17 bases between. CDR1 and CDR2 (germline): LGHNA, YNFKEQ. The CDR3 runs 15 residues. The chain's CDR3 is CASSPHLRTVYGYTF. The CDR3 DNA follows: TGTGCCAGCAGCCCACATCTCCGAACAGTTTATGGCTACACCTTC.

The V and J genes are TRBV2 and TRBJ1-2, with D tentatively TRBD1 (5 bases). There are 17 residues in the CDR3. V lost 4 bases to trimming and J lost 8 bases, with 26 bases between them. From germline, CDR1 is SNHLY and CDR2 FYNNEI. The CDR3 loop is CASSGGTAGSPLSGYTF. CDR3 coding DNA: TGTGCCAGCAGTGGGGGCACTGCCGGGTCACCTCTCTCGGGCTACACCTTC.

V and J are TRBV2 and TRBJ1-2; the D is unclear. V gave up 3 bases and J gave up 4 bases, with 12 bases separating them. CDR3 size: 14 residues. Per the germline V gene, CDR1 is SNHLY and CDR2 is FYNNEI. CDR3 coding DNA: TGTGCCAGCAGTGAGGAGGACGGGTTCTATGGCTACACCTTC. It yields the protein CASSEEDGFYGYTF.

This sequence joins TRBV29-1 and TRBJ1-2; D may be TRBD1 (6 bases). Trimming left V 4 bases short and J 4 bases short, with 10 bases between. CDR3 length: 12 residues. CDR1 is SQVTM, CDR2 ANQGSEA, per germline. As DNA, the CDR3 is TGCAGCGTTGCCAAGGACAGCTATGGCTACACCTTC. Translating it yields CSVAKDSYGYTF.

The chain employs TRBV28 and TRBJ2-1, with D uncertain. V was trimmed by 2 bases and J by 0 bases, leaving 5 bases between them. The CDR3 is 14 residues long. Germline V CDR1 and CDR2: MDHEN, SYDVKM. The chain's CDR3 is CASSLTGSYNEQFF. The CDR3 nucleotides are TGTGCCAGCAGTTTAACCGGCTCCTACAATGAGCAGTTCTTC. Complete variable domain (other parts from reference TRBV28 and TRBJ2-1): DVKVTQSSRYLVKRTGEKVFLECVQDMDHENMFWYRQDPGLGLRLIYFSYDVKMKEKGDIPEGYSVSREKKERFSLILESASTNQTSMYLCASSLTGSYNEQFFGPGTRLTVL.

This clone was seen a few times. The chain is built from TRBV27 and TRBJ1-1, with no clear D. The CDR3 totals 13 residues. From germline, CDR1 is MNHEY and CDR2 SMNVEV (reference sequence). With 11 bases removed from V and 5 bases from J, the gap between germline ends came to 18 bases. The CDR3 here is CAVAIGRTTEAFF. CDR3 nucleotide sequence: TGTGCCGTAGCAATAGGTCGTACGACTGAAGCTTTCTTT.

The gene calls are TRBV6-1 and TRBJ2-2, with TRBD1 matching over 9 bases. Per germline, CDR1 MNHNS and CDR2 SASEGT. The junction had 5 bases not matched to a gene; V was cut back by 7 bases and J by 2 bases. CDR3 size: 15 residues. In DNA, the CDR3 is TGTGCCAGCATTGATACAGGGGGCAACACCGGGGAGCTGTTTTTT. The encoded protein is CASIDTGGNTGELFF.

J is TRBJ2-7 and V is TRBV4-3, with 12 bases identical to TRBD2. Germline trimming cut 0 bases from V and 6 bases from J; bases unmatched to any gene: 9. The germline V gene has CDR1 LGHNA and CDR2 YSLEER. The CDR3 length is 17 residues. The CDR3 is CASSQDSPLAGGVEQYF. The CDR3 bases are TGCGCCAGCAGCCAAGATAGTCCCCTAGCGGGAGGGGTCGAGCAGTACTTC.

The V and J genes are TRBV5-1 and TRBJ2-6; 8 bases align to TRBD1. The CDR3 length is 18 residues. Germline-derived CDR1 and CDR2 are SGHRS and YFSETQ. The ends lost 4 bases at V and 0 bases at J; junction bases unmatched: 9. The CDR3 protein is CASSHWTGSISGANVLTF. In nucleotides, the CDR3 is TGCGCCAGCAGCCACTGGACAGGGTCCATCTCTGGGGCCAACGTCCTGACTTTC.